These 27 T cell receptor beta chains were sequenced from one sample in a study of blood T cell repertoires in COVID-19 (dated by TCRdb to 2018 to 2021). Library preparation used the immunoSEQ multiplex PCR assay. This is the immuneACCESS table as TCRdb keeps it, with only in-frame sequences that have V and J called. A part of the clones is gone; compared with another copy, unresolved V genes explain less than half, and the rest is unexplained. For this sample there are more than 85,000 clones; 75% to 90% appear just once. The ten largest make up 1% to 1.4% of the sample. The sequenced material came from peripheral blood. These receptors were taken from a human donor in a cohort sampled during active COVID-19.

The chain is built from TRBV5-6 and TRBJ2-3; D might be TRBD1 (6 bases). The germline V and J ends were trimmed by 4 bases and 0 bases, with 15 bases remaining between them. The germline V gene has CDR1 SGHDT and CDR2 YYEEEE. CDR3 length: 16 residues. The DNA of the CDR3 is TGTGCCAGCAGCATTCCCGGGACACCTAGCACAGATACGCAGTATTTT. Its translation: CASSIPGTPSTDTQYF.

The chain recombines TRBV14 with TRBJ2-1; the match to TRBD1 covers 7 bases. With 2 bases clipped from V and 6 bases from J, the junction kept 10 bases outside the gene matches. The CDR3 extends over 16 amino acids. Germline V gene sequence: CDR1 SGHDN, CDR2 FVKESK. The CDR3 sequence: CASSQLRGGVGNEQFF. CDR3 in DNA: TGTGCCAGCAGCCAATTACGAGGGGGCGTGGGCAATGAGCAGTTCTTC.

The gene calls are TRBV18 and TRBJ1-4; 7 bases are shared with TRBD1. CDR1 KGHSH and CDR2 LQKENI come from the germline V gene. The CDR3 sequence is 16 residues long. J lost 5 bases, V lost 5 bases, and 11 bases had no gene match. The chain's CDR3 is CASSATPGQKNEKLFF. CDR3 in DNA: TGTGCCAGCTCAGCTACTCCGGGACAGAAGAATGAAAAACTGTTTTTT.

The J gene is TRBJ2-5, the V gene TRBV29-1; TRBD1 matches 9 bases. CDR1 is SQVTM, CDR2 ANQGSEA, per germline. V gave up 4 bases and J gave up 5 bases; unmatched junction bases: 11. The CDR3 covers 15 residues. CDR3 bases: TGCAGCGTTGTGCTTACAGGGGGCGGCCGGGAGACCCAGTACTTC. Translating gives CSVVLTGGGRETQYF.

The CDR3 loop reads CASSPQSRGYNYEQYF. The CDR3 coding sequence is TGTGCCAGCTCACCTCAGTCTAGGGGCTACAACTACGAGCAGTACTTC. The chain links TRBV18 to TRBJ2-7, with D possibly matching TRBD1 (5 bases). The V gene lost 3 bases and the J gene lost 3 bases, with 18 bases spanning the gap. Germline assignment: CDR1 KGHSH and CDR2 LQKENI. There are 16 residues in the CDR3.

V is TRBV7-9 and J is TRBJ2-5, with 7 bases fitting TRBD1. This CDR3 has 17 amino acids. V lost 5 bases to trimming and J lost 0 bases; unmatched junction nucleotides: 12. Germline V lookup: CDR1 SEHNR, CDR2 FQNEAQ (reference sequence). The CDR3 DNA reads TGTGCCAGCAGCCGCCGGTTTGGGACAGTGTACCAAGAGACCCAGTACTTC. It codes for CASSRRFGTVYQETQYF.

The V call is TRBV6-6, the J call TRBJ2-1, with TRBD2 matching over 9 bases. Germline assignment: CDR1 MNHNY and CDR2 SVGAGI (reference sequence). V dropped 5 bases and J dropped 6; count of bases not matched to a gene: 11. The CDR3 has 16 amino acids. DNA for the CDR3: TGTGCCAGCAGTCGAGGGGGGGTAGCGGGAGTCAATGAGCAGTTCTTC. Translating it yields CASSRGGVAGVNEQFF.

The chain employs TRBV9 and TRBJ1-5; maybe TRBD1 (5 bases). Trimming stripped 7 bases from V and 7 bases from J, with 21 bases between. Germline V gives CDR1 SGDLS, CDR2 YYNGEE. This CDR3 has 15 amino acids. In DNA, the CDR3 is TGTGCCAGCGGGACCGGGGGGACCCAGGGACAGCCCCAGCATTTT. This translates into CASGTGGTQGQPQHF.

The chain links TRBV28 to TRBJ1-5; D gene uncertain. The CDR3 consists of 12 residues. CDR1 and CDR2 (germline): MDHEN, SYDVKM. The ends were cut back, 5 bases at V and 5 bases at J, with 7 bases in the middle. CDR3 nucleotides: TGTGCCAGCAGTGGCCGGGATCAGCCCCAGCATTTT. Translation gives CASSGRDQPQHF.

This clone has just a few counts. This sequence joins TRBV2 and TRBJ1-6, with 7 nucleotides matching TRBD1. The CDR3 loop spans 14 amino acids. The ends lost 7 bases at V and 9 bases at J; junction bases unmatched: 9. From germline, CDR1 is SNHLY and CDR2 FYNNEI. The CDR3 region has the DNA TGTGCCAGCACTAAAACAGGGGTAGTTTCACCCCTCCACTTT. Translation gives CASTKTGVVSPLHF.

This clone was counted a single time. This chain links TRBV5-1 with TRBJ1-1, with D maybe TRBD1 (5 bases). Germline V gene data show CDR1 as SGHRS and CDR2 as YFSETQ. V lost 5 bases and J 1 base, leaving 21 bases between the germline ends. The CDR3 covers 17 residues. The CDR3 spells CASRFSLTVDSNTEAFF. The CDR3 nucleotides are TGCGCCAGCAGGTTTAGCCTGACAGTTGACTCGAACACTGAAGCTTTCTTT.

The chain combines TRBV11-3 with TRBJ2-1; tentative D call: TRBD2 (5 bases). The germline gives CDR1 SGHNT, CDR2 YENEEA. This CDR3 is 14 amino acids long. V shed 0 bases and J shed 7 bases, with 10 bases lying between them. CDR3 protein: CASSLEGSSNEQFF. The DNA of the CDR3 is TGTGCCAGCAGCTTAGAGGGGAGTAGTAATGAGCAGTTCTTC.

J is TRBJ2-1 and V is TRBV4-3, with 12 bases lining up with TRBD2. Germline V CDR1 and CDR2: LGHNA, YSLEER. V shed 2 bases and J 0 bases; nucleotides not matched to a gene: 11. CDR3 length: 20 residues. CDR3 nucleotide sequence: TGCGCCAGCAGCCAAAGATTGACTAGCGGGAGCCGTAGCTCCTACAATGAGCAGTTCTTC. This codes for CASSQRLTSGSRSSYNEQFF.

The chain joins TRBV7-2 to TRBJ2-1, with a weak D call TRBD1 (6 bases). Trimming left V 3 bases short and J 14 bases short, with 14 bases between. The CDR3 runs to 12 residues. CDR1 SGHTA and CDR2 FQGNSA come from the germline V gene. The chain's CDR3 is CASSFAGRQEFF. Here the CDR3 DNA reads TGTGCCAGCAGCTTTGCCGGCCGACAGGAGTTCTTC.

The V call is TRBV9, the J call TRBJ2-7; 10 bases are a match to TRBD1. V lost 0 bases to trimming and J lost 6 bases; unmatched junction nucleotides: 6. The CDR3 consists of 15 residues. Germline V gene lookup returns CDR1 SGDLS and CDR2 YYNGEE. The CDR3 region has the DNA TGTGCCAGCAGCGTAGGGACAGGGGGAACGGGCGAGCAGTACTTC. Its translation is CASSVGTGGTGEQYF.

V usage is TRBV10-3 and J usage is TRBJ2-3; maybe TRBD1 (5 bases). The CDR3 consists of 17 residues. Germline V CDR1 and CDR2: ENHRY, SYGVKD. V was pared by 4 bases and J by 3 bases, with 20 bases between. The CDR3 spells CAISGLGARGRTDTQYF. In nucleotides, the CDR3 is TGTGCCATCAGTGGGCTGGGTGCTAGGGGCCGGACAGATACGCAGTATTTT.

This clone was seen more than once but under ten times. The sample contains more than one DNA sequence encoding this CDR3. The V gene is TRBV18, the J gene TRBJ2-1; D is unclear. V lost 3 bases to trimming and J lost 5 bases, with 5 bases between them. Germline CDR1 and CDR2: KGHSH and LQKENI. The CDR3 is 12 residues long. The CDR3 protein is CASSPLDNEQFF. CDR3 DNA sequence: TGTGCCAGCTCACCTTTAGACAATGAGCAGTTCTTC.

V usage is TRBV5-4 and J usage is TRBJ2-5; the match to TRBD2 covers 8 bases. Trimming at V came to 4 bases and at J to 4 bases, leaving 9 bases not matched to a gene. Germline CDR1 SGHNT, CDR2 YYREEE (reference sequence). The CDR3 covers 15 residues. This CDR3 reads CASSPGGPVGETQYF. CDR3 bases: TGTGCCAGCAGCCCGGGAGGGCCGGTAGGAGAGACCCAGTACTTC.

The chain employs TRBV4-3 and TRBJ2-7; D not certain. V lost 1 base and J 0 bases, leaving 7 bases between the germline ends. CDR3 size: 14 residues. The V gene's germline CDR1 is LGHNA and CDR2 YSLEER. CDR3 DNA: TGCGCCAGCAGCCAAGGGGCACTCTCCTACGAGCAGTACTTC. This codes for CASSQGALSYEQYF.

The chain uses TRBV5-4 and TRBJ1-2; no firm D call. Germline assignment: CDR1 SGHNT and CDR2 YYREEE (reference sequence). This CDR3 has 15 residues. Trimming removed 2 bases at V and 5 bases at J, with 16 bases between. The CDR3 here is CASSFDRGSRYGYTF. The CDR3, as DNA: TGTGCCAGCAGCTTTGACCGGGGAAGTCGGTATGGCTACACCTTC.

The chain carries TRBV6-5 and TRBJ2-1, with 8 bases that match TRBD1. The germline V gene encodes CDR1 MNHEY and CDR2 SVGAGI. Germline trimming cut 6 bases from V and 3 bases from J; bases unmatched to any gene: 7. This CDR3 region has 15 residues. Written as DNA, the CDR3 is TGTGCCAGCAGCCGGGACAGGCCCAACTACAATGAGCAGTTCTTC. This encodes CASSRDRPNYNEQFF.

CDR3 nucleotide sequence: TGCAGCTCGGGACACACAGATACGCAGTATTTT. Its protein product is CSSGHTDTQYF. The chain combines TRBV29-1 with TRBJ2-3; D is possibly TRBD1 (6 bases). Between the trimmed V and J ends, which lost 8 bases and 2 bases, there was a span of 8 bases. Germline V gene data show CDR1 as SQVTM and CDR2 as ANQGSEA. The CDR3 loop spans 11 amino acids.

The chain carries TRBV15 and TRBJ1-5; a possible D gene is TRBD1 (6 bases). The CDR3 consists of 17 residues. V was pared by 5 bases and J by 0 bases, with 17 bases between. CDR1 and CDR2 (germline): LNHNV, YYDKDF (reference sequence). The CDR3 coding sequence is TGTGCCACCAGCCTAGGGACACAACTCAATAGCAATCAGCCCCAGCATTTT. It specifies CATSLGTQLNSNQPQHF.

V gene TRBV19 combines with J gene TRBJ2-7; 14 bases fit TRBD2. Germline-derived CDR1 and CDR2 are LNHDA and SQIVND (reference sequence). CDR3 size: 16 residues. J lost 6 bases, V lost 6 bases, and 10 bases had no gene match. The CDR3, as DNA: TGTGCCAGTAGCTCCGGGACTAGCGGGAGATCGGGCGAGCAGTACTTC. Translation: CASSSGTSGRSGEQYF.

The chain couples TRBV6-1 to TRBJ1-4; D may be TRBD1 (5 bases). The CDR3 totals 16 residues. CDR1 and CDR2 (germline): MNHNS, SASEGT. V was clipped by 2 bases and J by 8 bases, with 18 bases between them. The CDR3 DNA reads TGTGCCAGCAGTGAAAGGTCCTGGGGGAGCGGGGAAAAACTGTTTTTT. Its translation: CASSERSWGSGEKLFF.

CDR3: CASSEARGGGELFF. CDR3 in DNA: TGTGCCAGCAGTGAAGCGCGAGGGGGAGGGGAGCTGTTTTTT. This sequence joins TRBV2 and TRBJ2-2; weak D call: TRBD1 (6 bases). The CDR3 length is 14 residues. Per germline, CDR1 SNHLY and CDR2 FYNNEI. The V and J ends lost 0 bases and 8 bases respectively, with 10 bases between them.

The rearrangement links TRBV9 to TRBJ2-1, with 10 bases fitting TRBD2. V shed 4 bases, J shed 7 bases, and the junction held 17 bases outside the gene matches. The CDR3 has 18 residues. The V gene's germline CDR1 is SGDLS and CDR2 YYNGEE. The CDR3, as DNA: TGTGCCAGCAGCCTTAGTGTCGGGGAGCGGGGGGGCCGAAATGAGCAGTTCTTC. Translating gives CASSLSVGERGGRNEQFF.